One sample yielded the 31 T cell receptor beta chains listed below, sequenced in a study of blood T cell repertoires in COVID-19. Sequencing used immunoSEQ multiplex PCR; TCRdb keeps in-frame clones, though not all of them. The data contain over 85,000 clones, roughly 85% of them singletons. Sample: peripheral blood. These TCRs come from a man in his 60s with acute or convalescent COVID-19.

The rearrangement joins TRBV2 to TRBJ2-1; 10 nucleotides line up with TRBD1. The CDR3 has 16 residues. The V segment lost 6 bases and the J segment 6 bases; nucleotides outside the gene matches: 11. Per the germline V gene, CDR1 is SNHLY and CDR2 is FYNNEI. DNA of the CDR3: TGTGCCAGCAGCCCCCCTAGGACAGGGGGAGGCAATGAGCAGTTCTTC. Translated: CASSPPRTGGGNEQFF.

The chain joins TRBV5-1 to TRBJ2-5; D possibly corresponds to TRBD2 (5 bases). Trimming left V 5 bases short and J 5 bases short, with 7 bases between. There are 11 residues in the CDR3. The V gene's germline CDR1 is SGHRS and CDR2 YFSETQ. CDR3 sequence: CASRSGETQYF. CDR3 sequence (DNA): TGCGCCAGCAGGTCGGGGGAGACCCAGTACTTC. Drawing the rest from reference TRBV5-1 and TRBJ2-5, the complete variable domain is KAGVTQTPRYLIKTRGQQVTLSCSPISGHRSVSWYQQTPGQGLQFLFEYFSETQRNKGNFPGRFSGRQFSNSRSEMNVSTLELGDSALYLCASRSGETQYFGPGTRLLVL.

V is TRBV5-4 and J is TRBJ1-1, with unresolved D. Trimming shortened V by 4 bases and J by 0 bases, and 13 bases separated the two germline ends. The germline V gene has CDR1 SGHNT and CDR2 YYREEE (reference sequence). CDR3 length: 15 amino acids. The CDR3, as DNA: TGTGCCAGCAGCGACTCCCGGGGTGTGAACACTGAAGCTTTCTTT. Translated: CASSDSRGVNTEAFF.

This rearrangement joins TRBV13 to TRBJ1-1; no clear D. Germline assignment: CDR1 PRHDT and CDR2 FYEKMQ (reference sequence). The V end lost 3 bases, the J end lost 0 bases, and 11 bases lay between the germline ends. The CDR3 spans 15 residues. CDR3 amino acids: CASSLRESLNTEAFF. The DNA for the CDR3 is TGTGCCAGCAGCTTGAGGGAATCTTTGAACACTGAAGCTTTCTTT.

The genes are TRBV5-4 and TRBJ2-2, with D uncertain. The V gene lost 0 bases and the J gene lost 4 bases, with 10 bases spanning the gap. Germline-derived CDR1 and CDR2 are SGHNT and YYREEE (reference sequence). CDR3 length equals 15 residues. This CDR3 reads CASSLAVPLTGELFF. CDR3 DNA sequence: TGTGCCAGCAGCTTGGCGGTCCCACTCACCGGGGAGCTGTTTTTT. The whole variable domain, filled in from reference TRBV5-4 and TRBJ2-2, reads ETGVTQSPTHLIKTRGQQVTLRCSSQSGHNTVSWYQQALGQGPQFIFQYYREEENGRGNFPPRFSGLQFPNYSSELNVNALELDDSALYLCASSLAVPLTGELFFGEGSRLTVL.

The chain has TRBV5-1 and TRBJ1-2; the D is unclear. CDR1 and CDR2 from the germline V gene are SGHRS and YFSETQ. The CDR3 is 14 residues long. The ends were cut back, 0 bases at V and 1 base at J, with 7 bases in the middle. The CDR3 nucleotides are TGCGCCAGCAGCTTGGACATAAGTAACTATGGCTACACCTTC. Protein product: CASSLDISNYGYTF.

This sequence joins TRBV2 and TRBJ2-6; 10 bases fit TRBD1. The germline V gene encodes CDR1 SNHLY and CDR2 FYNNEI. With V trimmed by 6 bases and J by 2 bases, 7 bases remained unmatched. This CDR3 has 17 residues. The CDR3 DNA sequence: TGTGCCAGCAGGGACCCCGGGACAGGGGCTGGGGCCAACGTCCTGACTTTC. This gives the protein CASRDPGTGAGANVLTF.

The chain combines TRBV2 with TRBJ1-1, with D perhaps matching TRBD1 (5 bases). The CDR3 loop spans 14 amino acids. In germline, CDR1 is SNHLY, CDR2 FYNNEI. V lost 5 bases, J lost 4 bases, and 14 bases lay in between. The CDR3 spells CASSINRGGTEAFF. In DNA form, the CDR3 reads TGTGCCAGCAGTATAAATAGGGGCGGCACTGAAGCTTTCTTT.

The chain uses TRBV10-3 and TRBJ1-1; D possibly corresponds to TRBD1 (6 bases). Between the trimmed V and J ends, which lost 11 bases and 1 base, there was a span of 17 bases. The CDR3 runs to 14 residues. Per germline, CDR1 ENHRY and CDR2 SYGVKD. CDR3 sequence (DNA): TGTGCCTCCTACTTTGGGGGCTCGAACACTGAAGCTTTCTTT. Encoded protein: CASYFGGSNTEAFF.

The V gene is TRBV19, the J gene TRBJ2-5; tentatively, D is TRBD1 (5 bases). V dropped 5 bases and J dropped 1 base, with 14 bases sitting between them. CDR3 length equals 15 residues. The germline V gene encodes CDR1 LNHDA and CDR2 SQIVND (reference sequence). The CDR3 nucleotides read TGTGCCAGTAGTTGGGGCAGACAGAGCCAAGAGACCCAGTACTTC. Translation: CASSWGRQSQETQYF.

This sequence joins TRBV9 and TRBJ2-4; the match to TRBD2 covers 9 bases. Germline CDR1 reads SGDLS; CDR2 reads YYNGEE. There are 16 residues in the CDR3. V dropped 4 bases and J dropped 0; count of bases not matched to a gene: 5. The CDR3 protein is CASSRGLARAKNIQYF. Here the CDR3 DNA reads TGTGCCAGCAGCCGTGGACTAGCGCGAGCCAAAAACATTCAGTACTTC.

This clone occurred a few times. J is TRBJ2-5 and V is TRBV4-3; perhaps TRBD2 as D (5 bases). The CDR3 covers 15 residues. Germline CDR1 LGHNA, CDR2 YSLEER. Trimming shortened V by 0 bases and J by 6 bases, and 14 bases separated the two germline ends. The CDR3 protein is CASSQDTGIGKTQYF. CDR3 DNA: TGCGCCAGCAGCCAAGATACGGGGATCGGGAAGACCCAGTACTTC.

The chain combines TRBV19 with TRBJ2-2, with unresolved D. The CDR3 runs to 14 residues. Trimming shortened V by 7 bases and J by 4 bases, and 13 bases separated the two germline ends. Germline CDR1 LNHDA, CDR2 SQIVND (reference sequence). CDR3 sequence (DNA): TGTGCCAGTACATCACAGCTTGTCACCGGGGAGCTGTTTTTT. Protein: CASTSQLVTGELFF. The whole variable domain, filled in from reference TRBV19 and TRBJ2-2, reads DGGITQSPKYLFRKEGQNVTLSCEQNLNHDAMYWYRQDPGQGLRLIYYSQIVNDFQKGDIAEGYSVSREKKESFPLTVTSAQKNPTAFYLCASTSQLVTGELFFGEGSRLTVL.

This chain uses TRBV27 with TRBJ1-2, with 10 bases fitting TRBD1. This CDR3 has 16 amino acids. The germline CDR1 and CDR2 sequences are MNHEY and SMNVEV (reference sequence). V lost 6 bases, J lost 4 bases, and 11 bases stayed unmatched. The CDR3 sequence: CASRRQGAHRIYGYTF. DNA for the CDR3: TGTGCCAGCAGGAGACAGGGGGCGCATCGGATCTATGGCTACACCTTC.

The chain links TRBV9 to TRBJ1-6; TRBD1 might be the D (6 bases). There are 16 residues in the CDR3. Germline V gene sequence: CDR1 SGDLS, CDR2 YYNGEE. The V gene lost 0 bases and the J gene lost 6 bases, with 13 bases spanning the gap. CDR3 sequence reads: CASSVGVGQINSPLHF. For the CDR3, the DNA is TGTGCCAGCAGCGTAGGGGTGGGACAAATTAATTCACCCCTCCACTTT.

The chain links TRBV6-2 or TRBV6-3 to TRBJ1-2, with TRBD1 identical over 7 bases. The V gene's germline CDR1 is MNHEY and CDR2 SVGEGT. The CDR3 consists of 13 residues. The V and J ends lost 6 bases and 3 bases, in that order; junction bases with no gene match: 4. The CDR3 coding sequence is TGTGCCAGCAGATACGGGACAGACTATGGCTACACCTTC. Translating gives CASRYGTDYGYTF.

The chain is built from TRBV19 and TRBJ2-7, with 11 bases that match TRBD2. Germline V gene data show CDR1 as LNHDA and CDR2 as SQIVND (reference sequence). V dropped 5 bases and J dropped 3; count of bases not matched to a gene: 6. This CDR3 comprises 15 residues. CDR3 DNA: TGTGCCAGTAGTGTCTCCGGGACTAGCGGCTACGAGCAGTACTTC. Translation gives CASSVSGTSGYEQYF.

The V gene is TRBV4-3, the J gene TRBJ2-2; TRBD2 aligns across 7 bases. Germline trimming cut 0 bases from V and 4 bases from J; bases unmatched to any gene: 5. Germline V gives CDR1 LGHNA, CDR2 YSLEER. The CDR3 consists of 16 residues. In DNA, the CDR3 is TGCGCCAGCAGCCAAGAAGGGCGGGGGTTCACCGGGGAGCTGTTTTTT. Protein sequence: CASSQEGRGFTGELFF.

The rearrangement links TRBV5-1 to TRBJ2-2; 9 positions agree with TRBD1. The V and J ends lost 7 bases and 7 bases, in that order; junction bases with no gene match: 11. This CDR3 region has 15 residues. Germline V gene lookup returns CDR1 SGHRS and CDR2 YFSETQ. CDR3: CASGPGDRDGGELFF. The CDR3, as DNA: TGCGCCAGCGGACCCGGGGACAGGGACGGCGGGGAGCTGTTTTTT.

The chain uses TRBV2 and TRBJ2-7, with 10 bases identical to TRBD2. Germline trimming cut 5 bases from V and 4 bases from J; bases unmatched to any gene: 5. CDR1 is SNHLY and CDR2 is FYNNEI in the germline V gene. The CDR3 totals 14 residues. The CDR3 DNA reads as TGTGCCAGCAGTCCCGGGACTAGCGCTTACGAGCAGTACTTC. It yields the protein CASSPGTSAYEQYF.

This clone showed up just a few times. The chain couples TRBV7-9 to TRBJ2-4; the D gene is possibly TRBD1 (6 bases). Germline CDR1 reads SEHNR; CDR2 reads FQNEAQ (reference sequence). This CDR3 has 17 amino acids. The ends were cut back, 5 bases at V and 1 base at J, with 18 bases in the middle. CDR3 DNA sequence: TGTGCCAGCAGCCCTAGGGCTGGGGGCCTGGCCAAAAACATTCAGTACTTC. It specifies CASSPRAGGLAKNIQYF.

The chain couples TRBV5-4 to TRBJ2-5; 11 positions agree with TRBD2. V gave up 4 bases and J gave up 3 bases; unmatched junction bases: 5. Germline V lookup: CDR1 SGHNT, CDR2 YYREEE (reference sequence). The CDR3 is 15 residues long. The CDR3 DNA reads TGTGCCAGCAGCAAACCGGGACTAGCGGAAGAGACCCAGTACTTC. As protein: CASSKPGLAEETQYF.

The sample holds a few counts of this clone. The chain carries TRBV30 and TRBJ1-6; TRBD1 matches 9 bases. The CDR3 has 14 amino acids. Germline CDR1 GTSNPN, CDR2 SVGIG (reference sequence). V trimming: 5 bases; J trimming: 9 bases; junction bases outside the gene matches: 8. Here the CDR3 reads CAWAGQGKSSPLHF. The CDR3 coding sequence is TGTGCCTGGGCAGGACAGGGGAAAAGTTCACCCCTCCACTTT.

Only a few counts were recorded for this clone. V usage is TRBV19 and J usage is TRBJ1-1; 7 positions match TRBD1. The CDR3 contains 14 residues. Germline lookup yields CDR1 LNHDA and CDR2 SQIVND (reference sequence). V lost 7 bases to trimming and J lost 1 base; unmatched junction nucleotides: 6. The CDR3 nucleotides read TGTGCCAGTACAAGGGACAGAACGAACACTGAAGCTTTCTTT. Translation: CASTRDRTNTEAFF.

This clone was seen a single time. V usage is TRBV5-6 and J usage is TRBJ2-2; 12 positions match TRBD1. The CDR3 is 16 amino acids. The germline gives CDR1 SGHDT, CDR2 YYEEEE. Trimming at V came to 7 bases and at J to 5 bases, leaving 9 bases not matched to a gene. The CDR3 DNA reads TGTGCCAGCGGACGGTTGGGACAGGGGGCAACCGGGGAGCTGTTTTTT. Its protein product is CASGRLGQGATGELFF.

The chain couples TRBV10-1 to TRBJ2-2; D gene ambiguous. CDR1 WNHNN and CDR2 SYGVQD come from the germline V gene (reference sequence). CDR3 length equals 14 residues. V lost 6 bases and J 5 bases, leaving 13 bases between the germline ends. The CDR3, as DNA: TGCGCCAGCAGCAACCCCGGGTTGACCGGGGAGCTGTTTTTT. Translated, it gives CASSNPGLTGELFF.

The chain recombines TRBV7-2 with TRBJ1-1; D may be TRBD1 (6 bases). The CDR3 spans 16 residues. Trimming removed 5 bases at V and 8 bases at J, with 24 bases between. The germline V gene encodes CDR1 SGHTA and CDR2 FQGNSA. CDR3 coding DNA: TGTGCCAGCAGCCCAGTGGACAGATTGCTTGTAATCGAAGCTTTCTTT. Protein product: CASSPVDRLLVIEAFF.

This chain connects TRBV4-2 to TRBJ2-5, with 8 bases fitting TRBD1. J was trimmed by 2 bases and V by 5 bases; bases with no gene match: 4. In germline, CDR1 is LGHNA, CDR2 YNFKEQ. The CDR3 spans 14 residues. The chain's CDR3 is CASSLRQGQETQYF. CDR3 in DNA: TGTGCCAGCAGCTTACGACAGGGGCAAGAGACCCAGTACTTC.

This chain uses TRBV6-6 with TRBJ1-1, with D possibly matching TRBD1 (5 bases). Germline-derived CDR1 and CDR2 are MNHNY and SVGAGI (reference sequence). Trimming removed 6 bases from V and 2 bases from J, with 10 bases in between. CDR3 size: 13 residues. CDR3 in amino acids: CASSLDSNTEAFF. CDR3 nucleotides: TGTGCCAGCAGCCTTGACAGTAACACTGAAGCTTTCTTT.

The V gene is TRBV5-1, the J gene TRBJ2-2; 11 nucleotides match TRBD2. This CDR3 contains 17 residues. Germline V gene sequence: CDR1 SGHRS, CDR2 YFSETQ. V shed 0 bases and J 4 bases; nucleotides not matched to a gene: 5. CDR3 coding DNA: TGCGCCAGCAGCTTGGATCTTAGCGGGGGGGCCACCGGGGAGCTGTTTTTT. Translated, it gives CASSLDLSGGATGELFF.

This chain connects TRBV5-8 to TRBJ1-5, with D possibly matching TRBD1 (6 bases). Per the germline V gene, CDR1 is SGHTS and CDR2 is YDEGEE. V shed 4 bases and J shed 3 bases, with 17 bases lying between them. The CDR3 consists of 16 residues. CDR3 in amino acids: CASSPWGQGFNQPQHF. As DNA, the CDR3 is TGTGCCAGCAGCCCGTGGGGGCAGGGGTTCAATCAGCCCCAGCATTTT.